Listed here are 9 T cell receptor beta chains from one sample, sequenced in a study of blood T cells in healthy people across ages. Using a J-beta primer mix together with a sample-barcoded 5' primer, a second PCR was run for about 6 to 11 cycles. TCRdb called the 5' RACE reads again in MiXCR, with one record for every CDR3 protein. The data hold approximately 690,000 distinct CDR3 sequences, with 40% to 45% observed a single time. The sample was blood. The receptors were sampled from a man older than 75 in good health.

This clonotype was recorded a few times. The chain uses TRBV29-1 and TRBJ2-1; perhaps TRBD2 as D (5 bases). This CDR3 spans 10 amino acids. Germline loops: CDR1 SQVTM, CDR2 ANQGSEA. The V and J ends lost 8 bases and 13 bases respectively, with 15 bases between them. The DNA of the CDR3 is TGCAGCTTTCAACTTCGGGGTCAGTTCTTC. Translation gives CSFQLRGQFF.

Comment on this clonotype: This sequence may be a read error, since a much larger clone differs from it by one base. This rearrangement joins TRBV4-1 to TRBJ2-5; possible D gene TRBD1, 6 bases. The J call may be mistaken, given a closer DNA end match to TRBJ2-7. Germline V gene lookup returns CDR1 MGHRA and CDR2 YSYEKL. This CDR3 has 15 amino acids. The CDR3 DNA is TGCGCCAGCAGCCAGTTCAACAGGGCTTCCTACGAGCAGTACTTC. The encoded protein is CASSQFNRASYEQYF.

This clonotype was detected only a few times. The gene calls are TRBV4-3 and TRBJ2-3; 7 bases match TRBD1. Trimming cost V 3 bases and J 3 bases; bases outside gene matches: 6. The germline V gene encodes CDR1 LGHNA and CDR2 YSLEER. The CDR3 sequence is 15 residues long. The CDR3 nucleotides are TGCGCCAGCAGCCACGGGACAGCAGATACAGATACGCAGTATTTT. As protein: CASSHGTADTDTQYF.

This rearrangement joins TRBV18 to TRBJ1-1, with unresolved D. The CDR3 is 14 amino acids. Germline values: CDR1 KGHSH, CDR2 LQKENI. V dropped 0 bases and J dropped 4 bases, with 9 bases sitting between them. CDR3 sequence reads: CASSPPFVGTEAFF. CDR3 coding DNA: TGTGCCAGCTCACCACCCTTTGTAGGCACTGAAGCTTTCTTT.

This chain uses TRBV28 with TRBJ2-4; 11 bases line up with TRBD2. The CDR3 runs 14 residues. The germline V gene has CDR1 MDHEN and CDR2 SYDVKM. V lost 3 bases to trimming and J lost 15 bases; unmatched junction nucleotides: 10. CDR3: CASSLESLAGGLYF. Written as DNA, the CDR3 is TGTGCCAGCAGTTTGGAAAGTTTAGCGGGAGGGCTGTACTTC.

This clonotype was observed a few times. This chain uses TRBV4-3 with TRBJ2-5; no clear D gene. The length of the CDR3 is 19 residues. Trimming removed 0 bases from V and 4 bases from J, with 24 bases in between. The germline V gene has CDR1 LGHNA and CDR2 YSLEER. In DNA, the CDR3 is TGCGCCAGCAGCCAAGACTCTGGAAGAAGGCTGGGTGGTGGAGAGACCCAGTACTTC. Protein product: CASSQDSGRRLGGGETQYF.

This clonotype appeared many times. This sequence joins TRBV4-3 and TRBJ2-5, with D hard to call. Germline loops: CDR1 LGHNA, CDR2 YSLEER. V shed 1 base and J shed 2 bases, with 5 bases lying between them. CDR3 size: 13 residues. The CDR3 region has the DNA TGCGCCAGCAGCCAAGGACCTCAAGAGACCCAGTACTTC. As protein: CASSQGPQETQYF.

The chain combines TRBV3-1 with TRBJ2-3; TRBD2 aligns across 8 bases. Germline V lookup: CDR1 LGHDT, CDR2 YNNKEL (reference sequence). This CDR3 comprises 16 residues. V shed 1 base and J 4 bases; nucleotides not matched to a gene: 7. CDR3 coding DNA: TGTGCCAGCAGCCAAGGAGCCGGGAGGGGGGCAGATACGCAGTATTTT. Residues: CASSQGAGRGADTQYF.

This clonotype appeared a few times. The rearrangement joins TRBV7-2 to TRBJ2-1, with 9 bases aligning to TRBD2. Germline V gene lookup returns CDR1 SGHTA and CDR2 FQGNSA. V was pared by 5 bases and J by 6 bases, with 17 bases of the junction left unmatched. CDR3 length equals 18 residues. DNA of the CDR3: TGTGCCAGCAGCATCCAAGGCGCGGGAGGGCCTCAAGGCAATGAGCAGTTCTTC. Its translation: CASSIQGAGGPQGNEQFF.